The clone carrying this TCR beta chain occurred a few times. TCRdb recomputed calls from the 5' RACE reads with MiXCR, one row per CDR3 protein. The data contain roughly 370,000 distinct CDR3 sequences, roughly 15% of them singletons. The sample is drawn from a study of T-cell memory formation after mild COVID-19. CDR3 length equals 15 residues. Germline V gene sequence: CDR1 SGHRS, CDR2 YFSETQ. Unmatched junction bases numbered 1, after V lost 2 bases and J lost 0 bases. J is TRBJ2-2 and V is TRBV5-1; 7 bases agree with TRBD1. The TCR originated in a man between 18 and 35 years old who had mild COVID-19 (a few samples of this study predate the infection). Cell type and time point are not known. The sample taken for sequencing was PBMCs or a T cell subset sorted from them (not recorded which). The CDR3 loop is CASSFQGANTGELFF. The CDR3 coding sequence is TGCGCCAGCAGCTTTCAGGGGGCGAACACCGGGGAGCTGTTTTTT.